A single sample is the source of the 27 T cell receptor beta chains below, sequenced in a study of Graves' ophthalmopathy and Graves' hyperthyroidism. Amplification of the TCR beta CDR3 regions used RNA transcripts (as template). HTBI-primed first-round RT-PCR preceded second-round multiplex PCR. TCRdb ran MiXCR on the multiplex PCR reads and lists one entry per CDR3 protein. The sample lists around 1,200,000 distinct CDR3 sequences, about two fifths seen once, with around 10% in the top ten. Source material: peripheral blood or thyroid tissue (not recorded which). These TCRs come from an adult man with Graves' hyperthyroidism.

CDR3 DNA sequence: TGTGCCAGCAGCGCGTGGGGGAGTCGGAACACCGGGGAGCTGTTTTTT. Translating gives CASSAWGSRNTGELFF. The rearrangement joins TRBV2 to TRBJ2-2, with D perhaps assigned TRBD1 or TRBD2 (5 bases each). The CDR3 consists of 16 residues. Germline V lookup: CDR1 SNHLY, CDR2 FYNNEI. Trimming cost V 6 bases and J 1 base, with 15 bases left between them.

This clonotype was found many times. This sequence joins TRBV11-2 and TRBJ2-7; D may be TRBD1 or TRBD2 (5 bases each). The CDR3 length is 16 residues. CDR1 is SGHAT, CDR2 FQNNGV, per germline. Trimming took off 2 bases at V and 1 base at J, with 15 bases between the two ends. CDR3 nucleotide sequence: TGTGCCAGCAGCTTAACGGGGCCAGGGCCGTCCTACGAGCAGTACTTC. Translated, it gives CASSLTGPGPSYEQYF.

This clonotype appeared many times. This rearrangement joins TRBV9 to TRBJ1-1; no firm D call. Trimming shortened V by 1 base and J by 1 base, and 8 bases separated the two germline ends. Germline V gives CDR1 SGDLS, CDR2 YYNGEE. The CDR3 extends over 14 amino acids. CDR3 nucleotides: TGTGCCAGCAGCGTACAGGCGCAGAACACTGAAGCTTTCTTT. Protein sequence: CASSVQAQNTEAFF.

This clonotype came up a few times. The CDR3 DNA reads TGTGCCAGCAGCTTAGACGGGACATCTTTTGAAAAACTGTTTTTT. Its protein is CASSLDGTSFEKLFF. The chain combines TRBV7-9 with TRBJ1-4; possibly TRBD1 for D (6 bases). This CDR3 has 15 amino acids. Per germline, CDR1 SEHNR and CDR2 FQNEAQ (reference sequence). Trimming pared 1 base from V and 7 bases from J, leaving 13 bases between. Variable domain in full (rest from reference TRBV7-9 and TRBJ1-4): DTGVSQNPRHKITKRGQNVTFRCDPISEHNRLYWYRQTLGQGPEFLTYFQNEAQLEKSRLLSDRFSAERPKGSFSTLEIQRTEQGDSAMYLCASSLDGTSFEKLFFGSGTQLSVL.

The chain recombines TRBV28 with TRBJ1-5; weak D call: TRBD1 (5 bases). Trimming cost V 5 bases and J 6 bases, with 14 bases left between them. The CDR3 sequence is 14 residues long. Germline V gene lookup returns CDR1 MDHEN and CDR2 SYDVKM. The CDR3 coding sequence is TGTGCCAGCAGTCTGCCCAGGGTGGTTCAGCCCCAGCATTTT. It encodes CASSLPRVVQPQHF.

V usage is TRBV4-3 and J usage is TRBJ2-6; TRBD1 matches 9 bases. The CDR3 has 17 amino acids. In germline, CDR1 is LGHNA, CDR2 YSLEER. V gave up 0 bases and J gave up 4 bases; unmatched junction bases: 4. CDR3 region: CASSQDGQGSGANVLTF. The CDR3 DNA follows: TGCGCCAGCAGCCAAGATGGACAGGGGAGCGGGGCCAACGTCCTGACTTTC.

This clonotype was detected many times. The CDR3 bases are TGTGCCAGTAGTATGACAGAACGCAATCAGCCCCAGCATTTT. Amino acids: CASSMTERNQPQHF. V gene TRBV19 combines with J gene TRBJ1-5; a possible D gene is TRBD1 (5 bases). Germline lookup yields CDR1 LNHDA and CDR2 SQIVND (reference sequence). CDR3 size: 14 residues. Trimming took 3 bases from V and 2 from J, leaving 8 bases between them.

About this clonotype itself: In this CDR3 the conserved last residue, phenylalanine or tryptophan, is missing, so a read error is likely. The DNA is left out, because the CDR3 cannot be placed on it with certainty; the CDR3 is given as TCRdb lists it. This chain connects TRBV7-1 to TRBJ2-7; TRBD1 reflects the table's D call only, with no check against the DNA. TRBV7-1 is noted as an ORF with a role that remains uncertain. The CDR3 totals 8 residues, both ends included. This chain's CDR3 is CASSSGDR.

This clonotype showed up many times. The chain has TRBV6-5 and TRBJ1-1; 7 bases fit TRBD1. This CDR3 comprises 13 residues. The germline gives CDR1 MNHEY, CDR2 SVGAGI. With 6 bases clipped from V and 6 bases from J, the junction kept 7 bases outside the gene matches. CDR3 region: CASSRRGTAEAFF. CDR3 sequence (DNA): TGTGCCAGCAGCCGCCGGGGGACAGCTGAAGCTTTCTTT.

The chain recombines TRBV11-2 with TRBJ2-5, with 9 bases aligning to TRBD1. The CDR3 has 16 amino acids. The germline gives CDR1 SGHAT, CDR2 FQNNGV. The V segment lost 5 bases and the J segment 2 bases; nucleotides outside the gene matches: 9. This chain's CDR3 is CASSERGQGLQETQYF. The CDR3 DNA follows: TGTGCCAGCAGCGAAAGGGGACAGGGTCTACAAGAGACCCAGTACTTC.

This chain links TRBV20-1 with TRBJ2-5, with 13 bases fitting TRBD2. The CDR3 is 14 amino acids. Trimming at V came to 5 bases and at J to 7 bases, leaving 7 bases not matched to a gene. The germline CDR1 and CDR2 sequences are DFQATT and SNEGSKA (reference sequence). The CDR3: CSALGTSGMRTQYF. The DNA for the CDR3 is TGCAGTGCTCTAGGGACTAGCGGGATGAGGACCCAGTACTTC.

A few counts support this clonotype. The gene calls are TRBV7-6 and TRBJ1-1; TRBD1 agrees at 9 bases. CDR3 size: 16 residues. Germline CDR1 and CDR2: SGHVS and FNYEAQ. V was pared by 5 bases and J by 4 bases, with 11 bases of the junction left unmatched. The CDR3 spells CASSLRQGGMGTEAFF. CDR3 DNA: TGTGCCAGCAGCCTTCGACAGGGGGGAATGGGCACTGAAGCTTTCTTT.

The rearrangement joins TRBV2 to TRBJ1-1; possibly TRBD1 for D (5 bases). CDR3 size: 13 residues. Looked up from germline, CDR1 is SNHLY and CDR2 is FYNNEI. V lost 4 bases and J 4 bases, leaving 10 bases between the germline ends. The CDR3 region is CASSAGEGTEAFF. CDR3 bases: TGTGCCAGCAGTGCGGGGGAAGGCACTGAAGCTTTCTTT.

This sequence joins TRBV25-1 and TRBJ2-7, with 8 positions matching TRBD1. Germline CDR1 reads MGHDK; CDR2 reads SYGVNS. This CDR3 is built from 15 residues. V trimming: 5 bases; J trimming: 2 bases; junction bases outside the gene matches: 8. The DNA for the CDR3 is TGTGCCAGCAGTAGAGGACAGGGACCCACCTACGAGCAGTACTTC. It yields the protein CASSRGQGPTYEQYF.

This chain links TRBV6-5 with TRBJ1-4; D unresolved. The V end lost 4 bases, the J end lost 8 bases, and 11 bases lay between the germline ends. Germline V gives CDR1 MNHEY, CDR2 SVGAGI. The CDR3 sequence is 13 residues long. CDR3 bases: TGTGCCAGCAGTTTTCGTGGTTGGGAAAAACTGTTTTTT. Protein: CASSFRGWEKLFF.

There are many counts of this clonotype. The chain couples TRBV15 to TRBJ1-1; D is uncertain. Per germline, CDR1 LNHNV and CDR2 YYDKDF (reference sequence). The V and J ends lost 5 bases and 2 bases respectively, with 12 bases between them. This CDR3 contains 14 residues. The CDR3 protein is CATSPNGENTEAFF. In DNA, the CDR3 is TGTGCCACCAGCCCTAATGGAGAAAACACTGAAGCTTTCTTT.

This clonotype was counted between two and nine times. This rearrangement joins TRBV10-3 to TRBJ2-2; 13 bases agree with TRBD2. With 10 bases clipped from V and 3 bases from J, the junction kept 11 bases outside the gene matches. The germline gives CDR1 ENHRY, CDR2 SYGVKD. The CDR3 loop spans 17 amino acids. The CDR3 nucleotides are TGTGCCACGCGAGGACTAGCGGGAGTCGGGGACACCGGGGAGCTGTTTTTT. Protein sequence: CATRGLAGVGDTGELFF.

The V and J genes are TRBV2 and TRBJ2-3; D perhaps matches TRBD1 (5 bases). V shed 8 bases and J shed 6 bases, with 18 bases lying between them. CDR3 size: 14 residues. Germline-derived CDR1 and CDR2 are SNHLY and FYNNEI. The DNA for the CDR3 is TGTGCCAGCGTTCGGCAGGGCTTATCCGATACGCAGTATTTT. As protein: CASVRQGLSDTQYF.

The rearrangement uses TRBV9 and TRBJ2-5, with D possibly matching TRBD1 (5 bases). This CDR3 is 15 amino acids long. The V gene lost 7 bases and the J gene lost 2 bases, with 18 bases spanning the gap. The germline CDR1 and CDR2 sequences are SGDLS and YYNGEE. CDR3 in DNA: TGTGCCAGCTCACGGGCAGGGAACCGTCAAGAGACCCAGTACTTC. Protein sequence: CASSRAGNRQETQYF. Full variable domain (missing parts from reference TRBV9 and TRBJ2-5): DSGVTQTPKHLITATGQRVTLRCSPRSGDLSVYWYQQSLDQGLQFLIQYYNGEERAKGNILERFSAQQFPDLHSELNLSSLELGDSALYFCASSRAGNRQETQYFGPGTRLLVL.

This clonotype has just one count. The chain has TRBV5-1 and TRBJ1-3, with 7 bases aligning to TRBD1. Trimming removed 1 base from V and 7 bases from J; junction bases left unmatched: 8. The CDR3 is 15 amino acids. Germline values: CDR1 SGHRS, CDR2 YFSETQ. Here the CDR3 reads CASSLQGTASNTIYF. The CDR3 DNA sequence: TGCGCCAGCAGCTTGCAGGGGACAGCCTCGAACACCATATATTTT. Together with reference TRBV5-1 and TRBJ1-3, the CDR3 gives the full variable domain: KAGVTQTPRYLIKTRGQQVTLSCSPISGHRSVSWYQQTPGQGLQFLFEYFSETQRNKGNFPGRFSGRQFSNSRSEMNVSTLELGDSALYLCASSLQGTASNTIYFGEGSWLTVV.

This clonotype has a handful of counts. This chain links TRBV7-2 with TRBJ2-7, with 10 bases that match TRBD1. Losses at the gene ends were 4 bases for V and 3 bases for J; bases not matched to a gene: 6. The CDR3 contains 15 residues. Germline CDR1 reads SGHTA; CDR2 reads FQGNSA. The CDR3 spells CASSSSGTGDYEQYF. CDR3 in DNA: TGTGCCAGCAGCTCATCCGGGACAGGGGACTACGAGCAGTACTTC.

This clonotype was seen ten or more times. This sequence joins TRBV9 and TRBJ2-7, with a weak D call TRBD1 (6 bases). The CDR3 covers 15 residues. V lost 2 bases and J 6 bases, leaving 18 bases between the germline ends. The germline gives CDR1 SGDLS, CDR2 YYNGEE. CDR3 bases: TGTGCCAGCAGCGTGGCATTAGGGGGACCCTCCGAGCAGTACTTC. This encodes CASSVALGGPSEQYF.

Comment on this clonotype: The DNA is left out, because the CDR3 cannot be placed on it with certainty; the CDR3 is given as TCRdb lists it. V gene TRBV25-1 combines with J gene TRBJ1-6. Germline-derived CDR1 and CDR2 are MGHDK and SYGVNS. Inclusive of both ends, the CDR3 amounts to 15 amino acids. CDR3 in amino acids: CACSARMPAGSPLHF.

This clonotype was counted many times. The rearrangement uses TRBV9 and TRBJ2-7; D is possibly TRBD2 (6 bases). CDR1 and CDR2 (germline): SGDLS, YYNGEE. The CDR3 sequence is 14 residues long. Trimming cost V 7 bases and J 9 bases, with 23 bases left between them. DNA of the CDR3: TGTGCCAGCGCGCGGGGAGGAGGGGACCCTGCGCAGTACTTC. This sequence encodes CASARGGGDPAQYF. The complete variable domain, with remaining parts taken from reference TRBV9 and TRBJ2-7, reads DSGVTQTPKHLITATGQRVTLRCSPRSGDLSVYWYQQSLDQGLQFLIQYYNGEERAKGNILERFSAQQFPDLHSELNLSSLELGDSALYFCASARGGGDPAQYFGPGTRLTVT.

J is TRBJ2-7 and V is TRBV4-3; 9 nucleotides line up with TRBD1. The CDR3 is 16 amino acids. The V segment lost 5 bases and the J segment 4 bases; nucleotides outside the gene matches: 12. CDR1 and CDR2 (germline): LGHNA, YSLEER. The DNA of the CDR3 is TGCGCCAGCAGCACCCGTCCGGGACAGGGTGATTACGAGCAGTACTTC. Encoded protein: CASSTRPGQGDYEQYF.

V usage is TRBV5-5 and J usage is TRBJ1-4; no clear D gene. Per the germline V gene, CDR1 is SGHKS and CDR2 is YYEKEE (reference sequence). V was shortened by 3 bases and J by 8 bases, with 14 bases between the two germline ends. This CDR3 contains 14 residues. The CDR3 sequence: CASSSLAGREKLFF. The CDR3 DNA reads TGTGCCAGCAGCTCACTAGCGGGCAGGGAAAAACTGTTTTTT.

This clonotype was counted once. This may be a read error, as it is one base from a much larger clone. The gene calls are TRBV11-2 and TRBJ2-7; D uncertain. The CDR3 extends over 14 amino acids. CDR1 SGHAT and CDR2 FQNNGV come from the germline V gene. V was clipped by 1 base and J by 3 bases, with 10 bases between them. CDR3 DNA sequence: TGTGCCAGCAGCTTAGGACAAATCCGCTACGAGCAGTACTTC. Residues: CASSLGQIRYEQYF. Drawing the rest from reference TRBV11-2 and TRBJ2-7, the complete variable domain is EAGVAQSPRYKIIEKRQSVAFWCNPISGHATLYWYQQILGQGPKLLIQFQNNGVVDDSQLPKDRFSAERLKGVDSTLKIQPAKLEDSAVYLCASSLGQIRYEQYFGPGTRLTVT.